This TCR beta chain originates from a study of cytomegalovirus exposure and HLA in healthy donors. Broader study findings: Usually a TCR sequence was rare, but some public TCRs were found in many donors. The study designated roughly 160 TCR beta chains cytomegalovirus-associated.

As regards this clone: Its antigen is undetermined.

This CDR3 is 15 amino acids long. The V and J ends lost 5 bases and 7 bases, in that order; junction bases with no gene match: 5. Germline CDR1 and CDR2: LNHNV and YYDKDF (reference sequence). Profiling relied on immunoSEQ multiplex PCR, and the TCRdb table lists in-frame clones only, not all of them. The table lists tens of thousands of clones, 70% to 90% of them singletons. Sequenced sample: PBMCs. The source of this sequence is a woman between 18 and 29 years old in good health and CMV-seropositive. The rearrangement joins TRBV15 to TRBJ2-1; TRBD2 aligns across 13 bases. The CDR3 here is CATSPRTSGGNEQFF. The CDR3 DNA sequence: TGTGCCACCAGCCCACGGACTAGCGGGGGTAATGAGCAGTTCTTC.